Listed below are T cell receptor beta chains from one sample, sequenced in a study of vaccination effects on CD4 cells after COVID-19. Sequenced by immunoSEQ multiplex PCR; TCRdb stores in-frame clones only, minus some. The sample gives around 50,000 clones, over 60% of which show up once; roughly 5.4% is in the top ten. Antigen specificity for these receptors is unknown. Material: CD4+ T cells from PBMCs cultured without peptide, obtained after COVID-19 vaccination. The receptors originated from a human donor who had a prior SARS-CoV-2 infection. The CDR3 runs from the conserved cysteine through the conserved F or W. Fields, in order: CDR3 DNA, CDR3 protein, V gene, J gene, clone size, D gene, CDR3 length. D genes are given only for firm matches. Rows may omit the clone size; those that give it use once, few, many or a size class.

CDR3nt: TGCGCCAGCAGGTACCTTTCAAACACCGGGGAGCTGTTTTTT
CDR3aa: CASRYLSNTGELFF
v_gene: TRBV5-1
j_gene: TRBJ2-2
abundance: .
d_gene: .
len: 14

CDR3nt: TGTGCCAGCCAGCCGACGATGAGGAGGCAGTACTTC
CDR3aa: CASQPTMRRQYF
v_gene: TRBV28
j_gene: TRBJ2-7
abundance: .
d_gene: .
len: 12

CDR3nt: TGTGCCAGCAGCCCGACGGGACTAGCGGGAAGGAATGAGCAGTTCTTC
CDR3aa: CASSPTGLAGRNEQFF
v_gene: TRBV7-9
j_gene: TRBJ2-1
abundance: .
d_gene: TRBD2
len: 16

CDR3nt: TGTGCCAGCAGCTTCCCTAGTAATAACGAGCAGTACTTC
CDR3aa: CASSFPSNNEQYF
v_gene: TRBV5-4
j_gene: TRBJ2-7
abundance: few
d_gene: .
len: 13

CDR3nt: TGTGCCAGCAGCTTCGGGCCTAATGAAAAACTGTTTTTT
CDR3aa: CASSFGPNEKLFF
v_gene: TRBV7-8
j_gene: TRBJ1-4
abundance: once
d_gene: .
len: 13

CDR3nt: TGTGCCAGCAGCTCCGGACGCCAGGCCTACGAGCAGTACTTC
CDR3aa: CASSSGRQAYEQYF
v_gene: TRBV7-6
j_gene: TRBJ2-7
abundance: .
d_gene: .
len: 14

CDR3nt: TGTGCCAGCAGCGTAGCTTCAGTCCCGAATGAGCAGTTCTTC
CDR3aa: CASSVASVPNEQFF
v_gene: TRBV9
j_gene: TRBJ2-1
abundance: .
d_gene: .
len: 14

CDR3nt: TGTGCCAGCAGCTTTCGAAGGGGTTCTGGAAACACCATATATTTT
CDR3aa: CASSFRRGSGNTIYF
v_gene: TRBV3-1/TRBV3-2
j_gene: TRBJ1-3
abundance: .
d_gene: .
len: 15

CDR3nt: TGTGCCAGCAGGCAAGTAGGGGCGGTGGCCGGGGAGCTGTTTTTT
CDR3aa: CASRQVGAVAGELFF
v_gene: TRBV21-1
j_gene: TRBJ2-2
abundance: .
d_gene: .
len: 15

CDR3nt: TGTGCCAGCCGACTAGCGGGGGACATCGAGCAGTACTTC
CDR3aa: CASRLAGDIEQYF
v_gene: TRBV11-2
j_gene: TRBJ2-7
abundance: .
d_gene: TRBD2
len: 13

CDR3nt: TGTGCCAGCAGCCCCCATCAATCCGGGATCTATGGCTACACCTTC
CDR3aa: CASSPHQSGIYGYTF
v_gene: TRBV7-2
j_gene: TRBJ1-2
abundance: .
d_gene: .
len: 15

CDR3nt: TGTGCCAGCAGCTTAGAAAGGGGGCCTTGGGGCTACACCTTC
CDR3aa: CASSLERGPWGYTF
v_gene: TRBV11-2
j_gene: TRBJ1-2
abundance: .
d_gene: TRBD1
len: 14

CDR3nt: TGTGCCAGCAGTGACGCAGACACAGATACGCAGTATTTT
CDR3aa: CASSDADTDTQYF
v_gene: TRBV2
j_gene: TRBJ2-3
abundance: .
d_gene: .
len: 13

CDR3nt: TGCGCCACTCGGACTAGCGGGGACAGCACAGATACGCAGTATTTT
CDR3aa: CATRTSGDSTDTQYF
v_gene: TRBV5-1
j_gene: TRBJ2-3
abundance: once
d_gene: TRBD2
len: 15

CDR3nt: TGTGCCACCAGTGATTTGCACAGGGCGGATACGCAGTATTTT
CDR3aa: CATSDLHRADTQYF
v_gene: TRBV24-1
j_gene: TRBJ2-3
abundance: .
d_gene: .
len: 14

CDR3nt: TGTGCCAGCTCACCAGAGGGGTCTGGAAACACCATATATTTT
CDR3aa: CASSPEGSGNTIYF
v_gene: TRBV18
j_gene: TRBJ1-3
abundance: few
d_gene: .
len: 14

CDR3nt: TGTGCCAGCAGTTCTGATGGACAGAAGTATTTT
CDR3aa: CASSSDGQKYF
v_gene: TRBV28
j_gene: TRBJ2-3
abundance: .
d_gene: .
len: 11

CDR3nt: TGTGCCAGCTCACCGTACGGGGGGCTAAGGGAAAAACTGTTTTTT
CDR3aa: CASSPYGGLREKLFF
v_gene: TRBV18
j_gene: TRBJ1-4
abundance: .
d_gene: .
len: 15

CDR3nt: TGTGCCAGCAGCGAACGGACAGGGACTGAAGCTTTCTTT
CDR3aa: CASSERTGTEAFF
v_gene: TRBV7-9
j_gene: TRBJ1-1
abundance: few
d_gene: TRBD1
len: 13

CDR3nt: TGTGCCAGCAGCTTAGACCCCGGGACTAGCAGCTACGAGCAGTACTTC
CDR3aa: CASSLDPGTSSYEQYF
v_gene: TRBV7-2
j_gene: TRBJ2-7
abundance: .
d_gene: TRBD2
len: 16